These T cell receptor beta chains were read from a single sample in a study of shared clonotypes between healthy human individuals. Measured with immunoSEQ multiplex PCR; TCRdb has only the in-frame clones, and not every one. Among millions of clones listed, approximately 94% were seen once. The source material was naive CD8+ T cells sorted from blood. These receptors came from a man between 18 and 29 years old in good health. Both conserved end residues are part of each CDR3. Each record gives: CDR3 protein, CDR3 DNA, D gene, J gene, V gene, clone size. A D gene is named only where the DNA matches it firmly. A row's size may be missing; if present it is once, few, many or a size class.

CDR3aa: CASSEYYGELNHYEQYF
CDR3nt: TGTGCCAGCAGCGAATACTACGGGGAGCTGAATCACTACGAGCAGTACTTC
d_gene: .
j_gene: TRBJ2-7
v_gene: TRBV11-2
abundance: .

CDR3aa: CASSKGTSGSSYEQYF
CDR3nt: TGCGCCAGCAGTAAAGGGACTAGCGGTAGCTCCTACGAGCAGTACTTC
d_gene: TRBD2
j_gene: TRBJ2-7
v_gene: TRBV10-1
abundance: .

CDR3aa: CASSLGQGIDEQFF
CDR3nt: TGTGCCAGCAGTTTAGGTCAGGGGATAGATGAGCAGTTCTTC
d_gene: .
j_gene: TRBJ2-1
v_gene: TRBV27
abundance: .

CDR3aa: CASSQLENEQFF
CDR3nt: TGTGCCAGCAGCCAACTAGAGAATGAGCAGTTCTTC
d_gene: .
j_gene: TRBJ2-1
v_gene: TRBV5-4
abundance: .

CDR3aa: CASSRTGEQYF
CDR3nt: TGTGCCAGCAGCCGGACCGGCGAGCAGTACTTC
d_gene: .
j_gene: TRBJ2-7
v_gene: TRBV7-2
abundance: .

CDR3aa: CARTGVNTEAFF
CDR3nt: TGTGCCAGAACCGGGGTGAACACTGAAGCTTTCTTT
d_gene: .
j_gene: TRBJ1-1
v_gene: TRBV6-4
abundance: .

CDR3aa: CAISDVGAGNEQFF
CDR3nt: TGTGCCATCAGTGATGTGGGAGCGGGGAATGAGCAGTTCTTC
d_gene: TRBD2
j_gene: TRBJ2-1
v_gene: TRBV10-3
abundance: .

CDR3aa: CASSLALGLSTFEQFF
CDR3nt: TGTGCCAGCAGCTTGGCCCTCGGACTATCTACATTTGAGCAGTTCTTC
d_gene: .
j_gene: TRBJ2-1
v_gene: TRBV5-6
abundance: .

CDR3aa: CASSQDSGAYEQYF
CDR3nt: TGCGCCAGCAGCCAGGACAGTGGGGCCTACGAGCAGTACTTC
d_gene: .
j_gene: TRBJ2-7
v_gene: TRBV4-3
abundance: .

CDR3aa: CASSLGPGENNSPLHF
CDR3nt: TGTGCCAGCAGCTTAGGCCCGGGGGAGAACAATTCACCCCTCCACTTT
d_gene: .
j_gene: TRBJ1-6
v_gene: TRBV5-4
abundance: .

CDR3aa: CASSLETGWADEQYF
CDR3nt: TGTGCCAGCAGCTTGGAGACGGGATGGGCCGACGAGCAGTACTTC
d_gene: .
j_gene: TRBJ2-7
v_gene: TRBV5-6
abundance: .

CDR3aa: CASSEIFGERNYEQYF
CDR3nt: TGTGCCAGCAGTGAAATCTTTGGGGAGAGGAATTACGAGCAGTACTTC
d_gene: .
j_gene: TRBJ2-7
v_gene: TRBV2
abundance: .

CDR3aa: CASSPPDRANTEAFF
CDR3nt: TGCGCCAGCAGCCCGCCGGATCGGGCGAACACTGAAGCTTTCTTT
d_gene: .
j_gene: TRBJ1-1
v_gene: TRBV4-1
abundance: .

CDR3aa: CASSQERTTSYEQYF
CDR3nt: TGCGCCAGCAGCCAAGAAAGGACTACGTCCTACGAGCAGTACTTC
d_gene: .
j_gene: TRBJ2-7
v_gene: TRBV4-1
abundance: .

CDR3aa: CASSDGTYNEQFF
CDR3nt: TGTGCCAGCAGTGACGGAACTTACAATGAGCAGTTCTTC
d_gene: .
j_gene: TRBJ2-1
v_gene: TRBV6-5
abundance: .

CDR3aa: CASSSLQGLREQYF
CDR3nt: TGTGCCAGCAGCTCCCTACAAGGACTTCGCGAGCAGTACTTC
d_gene: .
j_gene: TRBJ2-7
v_gene: TRBV7-9
abundance: .

CDR3aa: CASSVREISYEQYF
CDR3nt: TGTGCCAGCAGCGTCCGGGAGATCTCCTACGAGCAGTACTTC
d_gene: .
j_gene: TRBJ2-7
v_gene: TRBV9
abundance: .

CDR3aa: CASSPGTGTMNTEAFF
CDR3nt: TGTGCCAGCAGCCCCGGGACAGGGACCATGAACACTGAAGCTTTCTTT
d_gene: TRBD1
j_gene: TRBJ1-1
v_gene: TRBV5-4
abundance: .

CDR3aa: CASSFGQGNEQFF
CDR3nt: TGTGCCAGCAGCTTTGGACAGGGGAATGAGCAGTTCTTC
d_gene: TRBD1
j_gene: TRBJ2-1
v_gene: TRBV9
abundance: .

CDR3aa: CASSEGGEQPQHF
CDR3nt: TGTGCCAGCAGTGAGGGGGGGGAGCAGCCCCAGCATTTT
d_gene: .
j_gene: TRBJ1-5
v_gene: TRBV2
abundance: once

CDR3aa: CASSWGEGNTEAFF
CDR3nt: TGTGCCAGCAGCTGGGGGGAGGGAAACACTGAAGCTTTCTTT
d_gene: .
j_gene: TRBJ1-1
v_gene: TRBV27
abundance: .

CDR3aa: CASSLADPNTEAFF
CDR3nt: TGTGCCAGCAGTTTGGCGGACCCGAACACTGAAGCTTTCTTT
d_gene: .
j_gene: TRBJ1-1
v_gene: TRBV27
abundance: .

CDR3aa: CASTPQGDTGELFF
CDR3nt: TGTGCCAGCACCCCTCAAGGGGACACCGGGGAGCTGTTTTTT
d_gene: .
j_gene: TRBJ2-2
v_gene: TRBV28
abundance: .

CDR3aa: CASSIALGGGPLSYEQYF
CDR3nt: TGTGCCAGCAGCATAGCCCTCGGGGGAGGCCCTCTCTCCTACGAGCAGTACTTC
d_gene: .
j_gene: TRBJ2-7
v_gene: TRBV7-9
abundance: .

CDR3aa: CASSQDEPGRRYAEAFF
CDR3nt: TGCGCCAGCAGCCAAGATGAACCAGGGCGGAGGTACGCTGAAGCTTTCTTT
d_gene: .
j_gene: TRBJ1-1
v_gene: TRBV4-3
abundance: .